A selection of T cell receptor beta chains follows, all from one sample in a study of blood T cells in healthy people across ages. In TCRdb, the 5' RACE reads were re-called with MiXCR into one record per CDR3 protein. The sample carries 760,000 or so distinct CDR3 sequences, just under 25% recorded once. The same data also went into a second study, on T cells of mothers and their children.

The sample was blood. These TCRs come from a boy younger than 18 in good health. Both conserved end residues are part of each CDR3. Each record gives: D gene, V gene, clone size, J gene, CDR3 DNA, CDR3 protein. D genes are given only for firm matches. Some rows mark clone size as missing; the rest say once, few, many or name a class of expanded clone.

.	TRBV29-1	few	TRBJ1-2	TGCAGCGTTGAAGCTTCGAGTCAACAGACCTATGGCTACACCTTC	CSVEASSQQTYGYTF
TRBD1	TRBV25-1	.	TRBJ1-1	TGTGCCAGCAGTGGACCGCCCGGGACAGCCCGACGGAACACTGAAGCTTTCTTT	CASSGPPGTARRNTEAFF
.	TRBV3-1	few	TRBJ1-4	TGTGCCAGCAGCCGATGGTTCGGCGAAAACAATGAAAAACTGTTTTTT	CASSRWFGENNEKLFF
.	TRBV4-2	.	TRBJ1-1	TGTGCCAGCAGCCAGGAACAGTACGGGGGCACTGAAGCTTTCTTT	CASSQEQYGGTEAFF
.	TRBV7-3	.	TRBJ2-2	TGTGCCAGCAGCGCCAGGGTCCCCGACACCGGGGAGCTGTTTTTT	CASSARVPDTGELFF
TRBD1	TRBV4-1	.	TRBJ1-6	TGCGCCAGCAGCCAACAGGGGGGGTCCTATAATTCACCCCTCCACTTT	CASSQQGGSYNSPLHF
.	TRBV18	.	TRBJ1-2	TGTGCCAGCTCAGGAGACGCCTATGGCTACACCTTC	CASSGDAYGYTF
TRBD1	TRBV29-1	few	TRBJ2-1	TGCAGCGCCGAAGCGACAGGGGTCCACAATGAGCAGTTCTTC	CSAEATGVHNEQFF
TRBD1	TRBV20-1	.	TRBJ2-1	TGCAGTGCTAGCACAGGGACAGATCGCGATGAGCAGTTCTTC	CSASTGTDRDEQFF
TRBD1	TRBV7-9	.	TRBJ1-1	TGTGCCAGCAGCCACGAAGGACAGGGGATCACTGAAGCTTTCTTT	CASSHEGQGITEAFF
.	TRBV7-9	.	TRBJ2-1	TGTGCCAGCAGGCCTTTGGGCGATGAGCAGTTCTTC	CASRPLGDEQFF
.	TRBV4-2	.	TRBJ1-1	TGTGCCAGCAGCCCAAACAGAGCCTTGAACACTGAAGCTTTCTTT	CASSPNRALNTEAFF
.	TRBV5-1	.	TRBJ1-4	TGCGCCAGCAGCACCAGCCGGGGTTCTAATGAAAAACTGTTTTTT	CASSTSRGSNEKLFF
TRBD1	TRBV29-1	.	TRBJ1-2	TGCAGCGCATACAGGGGGCCTAACTATGGCTACACCTTC	CSAYRGPNYGYTF
.	TRBV20-1	.	TRBJ1-6	TGCAGTGCTAGAGGAACGGGGCTGAATTCACCCCTCCACTTT	CSARGTGLNSPLHF
.	TRBV29-1	few	TRBJ2-3	TGCAGCATTGTAGCGGTCACAGATACGCAGTATTTT	CSIVAVTDTQYF
.	TRBV7-2	.	TRBJ2-5	TGTGCCAGCGCAATCGGGGGAAAAGAGACCCAGTACTTC	CASAIGGKETQYF
.	TRBV10-3	.	TRBJ2-4	TGTGCCATCAGTGAGTCGGACCCAGGGGCGACGATAGCCAAAAACATTCAGTACTTC	CAISESDPGATIAKNIQYF
.	TRBV5-1	.	TRBJ2-2	TGCGCCAGCAGCTTGGGTAGGCCGGCCGGGGAGCTGTTTTTT	CASSLGRPAGELFF
.	TRBV7-9	many	TRBJ1-1	TGTGCCAGCAGCTTGGTGAACACTGAAGCTTTCTTT	CASSLVNTEAFF
TRBD1	TRBV5-1	few	TRBJ2-1	TGCGCCAGCAGTCCGGGACAGGGGATGTACAATGAGCAGTTCTTC	CASSPGQGMYNEQFF
.	TRBV7-2	.	TRBJ2-3	TGTGCCAGCAGCTCCTCAGGGGTTACTACAGATACGCCGTATTTT	CASSSSGVTTDTPYF
.	TRBV11-2	.	TRBJ1-4	TGTGCCAGAAGCCTCCTGTACAGCTCTAATGAAAAACTGTTTTTT	CARSLLYSSNEKLFF